This record concerns one T cell receptor (beta chain) sequence. The target antigen is unknown. These data are taken from a study of T cell responses to AZD1222 COVID-19 vaccine. Using immunoSEQ multiplex PCR, the repertoire was profiled, and TCRdb retains in-frame clones only, with some absent. The profile shows 120,000 or so clones, 80% to 90% of them singletons. The V and J ends lost 3 bases and 0 bases, in that order; junction bases with no gene match: 4. Germline CDR1 reads SGHTA; CDR2 reads FQGTGA. This CDR3 region has 17 residues. Broader study findings: Females outnumbered males among donors, who were mostly white British; clonal diversity was possibly underestimated. As reported, nearly half of all spike-specific TCRs target variant regions that are unmutated. Researchers took repertoire samples only after the peak T cell response had come. Across the whole spike, CD4 TCRs peaked at regions 160-218 and 743-854.

This chain joins TRBV7-3 and TRBJ2-6; 8 bases agree with TRBD2. The material was peripheral blood, obtained 28 days after the second AZD1222 dose. The sequence was collected from an adult who received the AZD1222 COVID-19 vaccine. CDR3 region: CASSFSGTSSGANVLTF. Here the CDR3 DNA reads TGTGCCAGCAGCTTTTCCGGGACTAGCTCTGGGGCCAACGTCCTGACTTTC.